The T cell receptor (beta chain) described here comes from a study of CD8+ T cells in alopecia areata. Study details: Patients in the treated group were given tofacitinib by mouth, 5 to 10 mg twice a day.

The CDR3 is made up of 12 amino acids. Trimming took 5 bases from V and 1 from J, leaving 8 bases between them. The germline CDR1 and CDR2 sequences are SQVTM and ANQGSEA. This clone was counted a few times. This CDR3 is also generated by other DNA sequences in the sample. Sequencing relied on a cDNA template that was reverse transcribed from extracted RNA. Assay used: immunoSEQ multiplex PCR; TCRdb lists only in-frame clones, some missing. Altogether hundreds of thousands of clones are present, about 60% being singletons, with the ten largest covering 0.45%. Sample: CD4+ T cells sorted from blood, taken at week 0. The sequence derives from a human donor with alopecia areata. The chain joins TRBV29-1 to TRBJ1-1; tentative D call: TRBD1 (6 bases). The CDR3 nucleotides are TGCAGCGTTTCGACAGGGAACACTGAAGCTTTCTTT. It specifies CSVSTGNTEAFF.